Below, 17 T cell receptor beta chains from the same sample are listed, as sequenced in a study of T cells after yellow fever vaccination (dated by TCRdb to the late 2010s). Taken with the paper, the label for treatment or condition translates to: live attenuated yellow fever vaccine strain. Libraries were prepared through 5' RACE. Instrument on record: Illumina HiSeq 2500. TCRdb reprocessing: public reads trimmed at Q25 with fastp, clones called with MiXCR, in-frame beta chains kept. Merged by CDR3 protein, the rows form single entries marked with the most common genes and DNA. For this sample the table gives nearly 350,000 distinct CDR3 sequences, of which roughly 8.6% were detected only once. Of the sample, approximately 15% falls within the top ten clones. Sequencing was performed on PBMCs, taken about 41 days after the first yellow fever vaccination. These receptor sequences come from a man aged 18 to 35 who received the YFV17D yellow fever vaccine.

The chain links TRBV7-2 to TRBJ1-4, with 9 bases fitting TRBD1. CDR3 length equals 14 residues. J gave up 5 bases and V 5 bases, and 3 bases lay outside the gene matches. Per germline, CDR1 SGHTA and CDR2 FQGNSA. CDR3 loop: CASSRGTGNEKLFF. CDR3 DNA sequence: TGTGCCAGCAGCCGAGGGACAGGGAATGAAAAACTGTTTTTT.

The chain recombines TRBV5-1 with TRBJ1-5; the match to TRBD1 covers 7 bases. Trimming cost V 0 bases and J 1 base; bases outside gene matches: 1. Per germline, CDR1 SGHRS and CDR2 YFSETQ. The CDR3 sequence is 15 residues long. The DNA for the CDR3 is TGCGCCAGCAGCTTGGGGGGACAGAGCAATCAGCCCCAGCATTTT. Protein product: CASSLGGQSNQPQHF.

This clonotype was picked up many times. The chain uses TRBV5-1 and TRBJ1-4; D gene unclear. Germline V gives CDR1 SGHRS, CDR2 YFSETQ. With 4 bases removed from V and 11 bases from J, the gap between germline ends came to 21 bases. This CDR3 has 15 residues. The CDR3 loop reads CASSGPDTSPGKLFF. DNA of the CDR3: TGCGCCAGCAGCGGGCCCGACACCTCGCCCGGGAAACTGTTTTTT.

There are many counts of this clonotype. This chain connects TRBV5-5 to TRBJ2-7; D tentatively reads TRBD1 or TRBD2 (5 bases each). This CDR3 has 13 residues. Germline V gene sequence: CDR1 SGHKS, CDR2 YYEKEE (reference sequence). The V end was cut by 0 bases, the J end by 6 bases, with 10 bases between. Here the CDR3 reads CASSLGSGTEQYV. DNA for the CDR3: TGTGCCAGCAGCTTGGGGTCGGGGACCGAGCAGTACGTC.

Many counts were recorded for this clonotype. The chain has TRBV20-1 and TRBJ2-7; no reliable D call. This CDR3 is built from 14 residues. V lost 4 bases and J 3 bases, leaving 16 bases between the germline ends. The germline gives CDR1 DFQATT, CDR2 SNEGSKA (reference sequence). The CDR3 bases are TGCAGTGCTATAAAGCCCTCCATATACTACGAGCAGTACGTC. It is translated as CSAIKPSIYYEQYV.

Many counts were recorded for this clonotype. V usage is TRBV7-2 and J usage is TRBJ2-7; D is perhaps TRBD1 or TRBD2 (5 bases each). Between the trimmed V and J ends, which lost 5 bases and 7 bases, there was a span of 18 bases. The germline V gene encodes CDR1 SGHTA and CDR2 FQGNSA. The CDR3 sequence is 14 residues long. The CDR3 is CASSTRDGLGEQYF. As DNA, the CDR3 is TGTGCCAGCAGCACCCGGGACGGTTTGGGAGAGCAGTACTTC. The variable domain in full, with the rest retrieved from reference TRBV7-2 and TRBJ2-7, is GAGVSQSPSNKVTEKGKDVELRCDPISGHTALYWYRQSLGQGLEFLIYFQGNSAPDKSGLPSDRFSAERTGGSVSTLTIQRTQQEDSAVYLCASSTRDGLGEQYFGPGTRLTVT.

This clonotype was seen a handful of times. The genes are TRBV7-8 and TRBJ1-5; D perhaps matches TRBD1 (5 bases). The V gene's germline CDR1 is SGHVS and CDR2 FQNEAQ. V lost 1 base and J lost 4, with 11 bases in between. The CDR3 runs 15 residues. In DNA, the CDR3 is TGTGCCAGCAGCTTAGGGGGATGGGGGAATCAGCCCCAGCATTTT. This codes for CASSLGGWGNQPQHF. The complete variable domain, with remaining parts taken from reference TRBV7-8 and TRBJ1-5, reads GAGVSQSPRYKVAKRGQDVALRCDPISGHVSLFWYQQALGQGPEFLTYFQNEAQLDKSGLPSDRFFAERPEGSVSTLKIQRTQQEDSAVYLCASSLGGWGNQPQHFGDGTRLSIL.

This clonotype was observed a few times. V is TRBV5-4 and J is TRBJ2-2, with 7 bases that match TRBD1. The germline gives CDR1 SGHNT, CDR2 YYREEE (reference sequence). The length of the CDR3 is 16 residues. Trimming at V came to 6 bases and at J to 0 bases, leaving 8 bases not matched to a gene. The DNA for the CDR3 is TGTGCCAGCATGGAAAGGGACAGCTCGAACACCGGGGAGCTGTTTTTT. It is translated as CASMERDSSNTGELFF.

This clonotype appeared a few times. This chain links TRBV27 with TRBJ1-1, with D possibly TRBD1 on 5 matching bases. The CDR3 runs 10 residues. Germline assignment: CDR1 MNHEY and CDR2 SMNVEV (reference sequence). Trimming removed 8 bases at V and 12 bases at J, with 13 bases between. For the CDR3, the DNA is TGTGCCAGCGGAGGGACTTGGACTTTCTTT. Translating gives CASGGTWTFF.

The CDR3 loop is CASSLNLNNDGETQYF. The CDR3 nucleotides read TGTGCCAGCAGCTTGAACCTTAACAACGACGGAGAGACCCAGTACTTC. This chain uses TRBV6-1 with TRBJ2-5; D is uncertain. The V end was cut by 6 bases, the J end by 4 bases, with 21 bases between. This CDR3 is 16 amino acids long. Germline CDR1 reads MNHNS; CDR2 reads SASEGT.

This clonotype was observed a handful of times. The chain has TRBV20-1 and TRBJ1-5, with 8 bases identical to TRBD1. This CDR3 contains 15 residues. Germline trimming cut 0 bases from V and 4 bases from J; bases unmatched to any gene: 5. CDR1 is DFQATT and CDR2 is SNEGSKA in the germline V gene (reference sequence). CDR3 in DNA: TGCAGTGCTAGAGATTACCGGACAGGGAATCAGCCCCAGCATTTT. Translation: CSARDYRTGNQPQHF.

This clonotype was seen many times. The rearrangement uses TRBV6-5 and TRBJ2-2; no definite D call. Germline lookup yields CDR1 MNHEY and CDR2 SVGAGI. The CDR3 runs to 11 residues. V was pared by 3 bases and J by 6 bases, with 2 bases between. The DNA for the CDR3 is TGTGCCAGCAGTTATGCCGGGGAGCTGTTTTTT. Translation: CASSYAGELFF.

This clonotype has only a few counts. The chain recombines TRBV18 with TRBJ2-7; the match to TRBD1 covers 10 bases. Germline CDR1 KGHSH, CDR2 LQKENI. After removal of 4 bases from V and 2 bases from J, the junction contained 5 bases not matched to a gene. The CDR3 sequence is 15 residues long. The CDR3 DNA reads TGTGCCAGCTCACAATCCGGGACAGGGGCCTACGAGCAGTACTTC. Its translation is CASSQSGTGAYEQYF. The complete variable domain, with remaining parts taken from reference TRBV18 and TRBJ2-7, reads NAGVMQNPRHLVRRRGQEARLRCSPMKGHSHVYWYRQLPEEGLKFMVYLQKENIIDESGMPKERFSAEFPKEGPSILRIQQVVRGDSAAYFCASSQSGTGAYEQYFGPGTRLTVT.

Many counts were recorded for this clonotype. This sequence joins TRBV7-2 and TRBJ2-2, with D uncertain. V lost 2 bases and J lost 7, with 8 bases in between. Germline CDR1 is SGHTA and CDR2 is FQGNSA. The CDR3 is made up of 13 amino acids. The CDR3 sequence is CASSLRQIGELFF. The CDR3 DNA is TGTGCCAGCAGCTTAAGGCAGATCGGGGAGCTGTTTTTT.

The CDR3 DNA reads TGTGCCAGCAGCTTAGGTCCCCGTGATTCCTACGAGCAGTACGTC. It codes for CASSLGPRDSYEQYV. The chain links TRBV13 to TRBJ2-7; unclear D gene. Germline loops: CDR1 PRHDT, CDR2 FYEKMQ (reference sequence). V lost 0 bases, J lost 1 base, and 10 bases lay in between. CDR3 length: 15 residues.

This chain joins TRBV18 and TRBJ2-5; the D gene is possibly TRBD2 (6 bases). With 5 bases removed from V and 4 bases from J, the gap between germline ends came to 23 bases. The CDR3 loop spans 17 amino acids. Germline V lookup: CDR1 KGHSH, CDR2 LQKENI. CDR3 nucleotides: TGTGCCAGCTCAGGATATGGACGGCTGATCGGGGGAGAGACCCAGTACTTC. The encoded protein is CASSGYGRLIGGETQYF.

This sequence joins TRBV11-2 and TRBJ1-6; 7 bases fit TRBD1. The J segment lost 9 bases and the V segment lost 3 bases, leaving 8 bases of the junction unmatched. From germline, CDR1 is SGHAT and CDR2 FQNNGV. This CDR3 spans 15 amino acids. CDR3 bases: TGTGCCAGCAGCTTCCACCGACAGGGCAGTTCACCCCTCCACTTT. Protein: CASSFHRQGSSPLHF.